A single sample is the source of the 29 T cell receptor beta chains below, sequenced in a study of CD8 T cells in Susac syndrome. RNA amounts of roughly 0.45 to 1 ug underwent reverse transcription with random hexamers. TCRdb reprocessed the immunoSEQ multiplex PCR reads via MiXCR and lists one record per CDR3 protein. In the table there are some 260,000 distinct CDR3 sequences, roughly 93% of which are singletons. Source material: CD4+ T cells from PBMCs. The receptors were sampled from a human donor with multiple sclerosis.

The genes are TRBV3-1 and TRBJ1-1; D might be TRBD1 (5 bases). The V gene's germline CDR1 is LGHDT and CDR2 YNNKEL (reference sequence). Trimming removed 6 bases from V and 1 base from J, with 9 bases in between. CDR3 size: 13 residues. The CDR3 sequence is CASRDTANTEAFF. For the CDR3, the DNA is TGTGCCAGCAGGGACACAGCGAACACTGAAGCTTTCTTT.

V and J are TRBV24-1 and TRBJ2-5; 8 bases are a match to TRBD1. This CDR3 region has 14 residues. Per germline, CDR1 KGHDR and CDR2 SFDVKD. The trim removed 0 bases at V and 7 bases at J, leaving 3 bases unmatched. In DNA form, the CDR3 reads TGTGCCACCAGTGATTTGGGGCAGGGGGCGACCCAGTACTTC. Its translation is CATSDLGQGATQYF.

The chain couples TRBV20-1 to TRBJ2-5, with TRBD2 matching 9 bases. The CDR3 contains 16 residues. Trimming cost V 0 bases and J 5 bases; bases outside gene matches: 10. Germline CDR1 DFQATT, CDR2 SNEGSKA (reference sequence). CDR3 sequence: CSARDGREGSGETQYF. The CDR3 DNA reads as TGCAGTGCTAGAGATGGGCGGGAGGGAAGTGGGGAGACCCAGTACTTC.

This clonotype appeared a single time. V usage is TRBV20-1 and J usage is TRBJ2-1; 13 nucleotides match TRBD2. The CDR3 covers 19 residues. Germline CDR1 reads DFQATT; CDR2 reads SNEGSKA (reference sequence). V lost 0 bases and J lost 11; bases outside the gene matches: 19. CDR3 nucleotide sequence: TGCAGTGCTAGAGAAGAGGGGACCGGGACTAGCGGGAAGAAATCGAAGCAGTTCTTC. It is translated as CSAREEGTGTSGKKSKQFF.

This chain links TRBV6-2 or TRBV6-3 with TRBJ2-3; tentative D call: TRBD2 (6 bases). Germline lookup yields CDR1 MNHEY and CDR2 SVGEGT. This CDR3 has 12 amino acids. The CDR3 DNA reads as TGTGCAGCCAGCGGGTCGACAGATACGCAGTATTTT. It yields the protein CAASGSTDTQYF.

The chain recombines TRBV12-3 or TRBV12-4 with TRBJ1-2; 7 bases are a match to TRBD1. There are 16 residues in the CDR3. After removal of 6 bases from V and 3 bases from J, the junction contained 13 bases not matched to a gene. The CDR3 spells CASRLTGRLGDYGYTF. The CDR3 DNA is TGTGCCAGCAGGCTGACAGGGAGGCTAGGGGACTATGGCTACACCTTC.

The chain couples TRBV15 to TRBJ2-7, with 8 nucleotides matching TRBD1. Germline V gene data show CDR1 as LNHNV and CDR2 as YYDKDF (reference sequence). The V and J ends lost 4 bases and 2 bases, in that order; junction bases with no gene match: 4. The CDR3 is made up of 14 amino acids. DNA for the CDR3: TGTGCCACCAGCATTGACAGGGGACCCTACGAGCAGTACGTC. It yields the protein CATSIDRGPYEQYV.

The rearrangement links TRBV20-1 to TRBJ1-2, with 7 bases fitting TRBD1. Germline V gene sequence: CDR1 DFQATT, CDR2 SNEGSKA (reference sequence). The CDR3 sequence is 15 residues long. Unmatched junction bases numbered 11, after V lost 0 bases and J lost 7 bases. CDR3 coding DNA: TGCAGTGCTAGAGATCTGGGAGGGGGCGCCGGTGGCTACACCTTC. Translation gives CSARDLGGGAGGYTF.

The V and J genes are TRBV20-1 and TRBJ2-5; possible D gene TRBD1, 6 bases. The CDR3 spans 14 residues. Germline values: CDR1 DFQATT, CDR2 SNEGSKA (reference sequence). Trimming removed 3 bases at V and 5 bases at J, with 16 bases between. The CDR3 DNA sequence: TGCAGTGCTAGCTGGGCGGTGAGGGGGGAGACCCAGTACTTC. Amino acids: CSASWAVRGETQYF.

The chain recombines TRBV28 with TRBJ2-2; 8 bases agree with TRBD2. The V and J ends lost 6 bases and 8 bases, in that order; junction bases with no gene match: 5. CDR3 length: 13 amino acids. Germline CDR1 MDHEN, CDR2 SYDVKM. The CDR3 region is CASRRSGVGELFF. CDR3 DNA: TGTGCCAGCAGACGTAGCGGGGTAGGGGAGCTGTTTTTT.

J is TRBJ2-7 and V is TRBV6-2 or TRBV6-3, with 7 nucleotides matching TRBD1. V lost 2 bases to trimming and J lost 5 bases; unmatched junction nucleotides: 15. This CDR3 has 17 residues. Germline CDR1 and CDR2: MNHEY and SVGEGT. The CDR3 is CASSYLPGTVHGHEQYF. The CDR3 nucleotides read TGTGCCAGCAGTTACCTACCGGGGACAGTTCATGGCCACGAGCAGTACTTC.

The rearrangement joins TRBV11-2 to TRBJ2-7, with 11 positions matching TRBD2. CDR3 length: 14 amino acids. CDR1 SGHAT and CDR2 FQNNGV come from the germline V gene. V shed 5 bases, J shed 4 bases, and the junction held 4 bases outside the gene matches. Written as DNA, the CDR3 is TGTGCCAGCAGCCCGGGACTAGCGGCTTACGAGCAGTACGTC. This codes for CASSPGLAAYEQYV.

This clonotype was seen a handful of times. This rearrangement joins TRBV27 to TRBJ2-1; D unclear. V lost 6 bases to trimming and J lost 7 bases, with 7 bases between them. This CDR3 contains 11 residues. Germline CDR1 MNHEY, CDR2 SMNVEV (reference sequence). The CDR3 reads CASSRSNEQFF. The CDR3 DNA reads as TGTGCCAGCAGCCGCTCGAATGAGCAGTTCTTC.

V is TRBV12-3 or TRBV12-4 and J is TRBJ2-1; 9 positions agree with TRBD2. The CDR3 contains 14 residues. J lost 7 bases, V lost 2 bases, and 3 bases had no gene match. The CDR3 protein is CASSLLAGSNEQFF. The DNA of the CDR3 is TGTGCCAGCAGTTTACTAGCGGGGTCTAATGAGCAGTTCTTC.

The rearrangement uses TRBV2 and TRBJ2-7; D remains unclear. Germline loops: CDR1 SNHLY, CDR2 FYNNEI. CDR3 size: 11 residues. V was shortened by 2 bases and J by 6 bases, with 5 bases between the two germline ends. CDR3 amino acids: CASSEISEQYF. Written as DNA, the CDR3 is TGTGCCAGCAGTGAAATCTCCGAGCAGTACTTC.

The rearrangement joins TRBV30 to TRBJ2-1; TRBD2 matches 12 bases. Germline CDR1 is GTSNPN and CDR2 is SVGIG (reference sequence). V lost 4 bases, J lost 6 bases, and 7 bases stayed unmatched. The CDR3 consists of 15 residues. The CDR3, as DNA: TGTGCCTGGACTCGAGGACTAGCGGGGCTCAATGAGCAGTTCTTC. Residues: CAWTRGLAGLNEQFF. Full variable domain (rest looked up from reference TRBV30 and TRBJ2-1): SQTIHQWPATLVQPVGSPLSLECTVEGTSNPNLYWYRQAAGRGLQLLFYSVGIGQISSEVPQNLSASRPQDRQFILSSKKLLLSDSGFYLCAWTRGLAGLNEQFFGPGTRLTVL.

The gene calls are TRBV6-6 and TRBJ1-4; D is possibly TRBD1 (5 bases). This CDR3 is built from 15 residues. The germline V and J ends were trimmed by 0 bases and 5 bases, with 10 bases remaining between them. Germline V gene lookup returns CDR1 MNHNY and CDR2 SVGAGI (reference sequence). The CDR3 protein is CASSYSSWGNEKLFF. The CDR3, as DNA: TGTGCCAGCAGTTACTCGAGTTGGGGGAATGAAAAACTGTTTTTT.

The V call is TRBV28, the J call TRBJ1-1; the D is unclear. V was clipped by 6 bases and J by 9 bases, with 14 bases between them. Germline CDR1 and CDR2: MDHEN and SYDVKM. CDR3 length equals 12 residues. The CDR3 DNA follows: TGTGCCAGCAGCCTTGTTAACCAAAAAGCTTTCTTT. Translation gives CASSLVNQKAFF.

The V call is TRBV12-3 or TRBV12-4, the J call TRBJ1-2; D is unclear. V lost 6 bases and J 7 bases, leaving 12 bases between the germline ends. The CDR3 extends over 12 amino acids. In DNA, the CDR3 is TGTGCCAGCAGGCGCCTTGGCTCTGGCTACACCTTC. Encoded protein: CASRRLGSGYTF.

The chain joins TRBV7-9 to TRBJ2-1; weak D call: TRBD1 (6 bases). Trimming cost V 7 bases and J 4 bases, with 17 bases left between them. The CDR3 has 15 amino acids. CDR1 SEHNR and CDR2 FQNEAQ come from the germline V gene (reference sequence). The CDR3 region has the DNA TGTGCCAGCACCCAGCAAGGGGGAAGGTACAATGAGCAGTTCTTC. It encodes CASTQQGGRYNEQFF. Drawing the rest from reference TRBV7-9 and TRBJ2-1, the complete variable domain is DTGVSQNPRHKITKRGQNVTFRCDPISEHNRLYWYRQTLGQGPEFLTYFQNEAQLEKSRLLSDRFSAERPKGSFSTLEIQRTEQGDSAMYLCASTQQGGRYNEQFFGPGTRLTVL.

The chain is built from TRBV20-1 and TRBJ2-1; 13 bases are shared with TRBD2. The germline gives CDR1 DFQATT, CDR2 SNEGSKA (reference sequence). The length of the CDR3 is 18 residues. After removal of 6 bases from V and 2 bases from J, the junction contained 13 bases not matched to a gene. The DNA of the CDR3 is TGCAGTGCGAGTAAGGCCGGGACTAGCGGGAAACCCTACAATGAGCAGTTCTTC. Amino acid sequence: CSASKAGTSGKPYNEQFF.

The V call is TRBV5-1, the J call TRBJ2-7; D is possibly TRBD2 (6 bases). This CDR3 contains 12 residues. Trimming pared 0 bases from V and 6 bases from J, leaving 7 bases between. In germline, CDR1 is SGHRS, CDR2 YFSETQ. CDR3 in DNA: TGCGCCAGCAGCTTGGTGGGGGGCGAGCAGTACTTC. The encoded protein is CASSLVGGEQYF.

The chain couples TRBV5-1 to TRBJ2-1; the D gene is possibly TRBD2 (5 bases). The germline gives CDR1 SGHRS, CDR2 YFSETQ. V was clipped by 3 bases and J by 4 bases, with 11 bases between them. The CDR3 spans 14 residues. CDR3 in DNA: TGCGCCAGCAGCTACGCGGGCCAATACAATGAGCAGTTCTTC. Protein: CASSYAGQYNEQFF.

The chain combines TRBV6-6 with TRBJ2-5; D is ambiguous. In germline, CDR1 is MNHNY, CDR2 SVGAGI (reference sequence). CDR3 length: 15 amino acids. The V end lost 6 bases, the J end lost 13 bases, and 27 bases lay between the germline ends. The CDR3 loop is CASRITHPASSSSYF. The CDR3 DNA follows: TGTGCCAGCAGGATTACACATCCCGCCTCCTCCAGTTCGTACTTC.

The genes are TRBV5-1 and TRBJ1-1, with D uncertain. The length of the CDR3 is 14 residues. CDR1 and CDR2 (germline): SGHRS, YFSETQ. With 4 bases removed from V and 3 bases from J, the gap between germline ends came to 13 bases. The CDR3 nucleotides are TGCGCCAGCAGCGAAGCCGGACCGCACACTGAAGCTTTCTTT. Its protein is CASSEAGPHTEAFF. Supplemented by reference TRBV5-1 and TRBJ1-1, the full variable domain reads KAGVTQTPRYLIKTRGQQVTLSCSPISGHRSVSWYQQTPGQGLQFLFEYFSETQRNKGNFPGRFSGRQFSNSRSEMNVSTLELGDSALYLCASSEAGPHTEAFFGQGTRLTVV.

The chain has TRBV6-5 and TRBJ1-2, with TRBD1 matching 11 bases. CDR1 and CDR2 (germline): MNHEY, SVGAGI. Trimming cost V 4 bases and J 7 bases; bases outside gene matches: 5. This CDR3 is 14 amino acids long. CDR3 nucleotide sequence: TGTGCCAGCAGTTGGACAGGGGGCGCGTCTGGCTACACCTTC. The encoded protein is CASSWTGGASGYTF.

This clonotype has just one count. This chain connects TRBV11-3 to TRBJ2-4; D remains unclear. This CDR3 is built from 15 residues. Germline V lookup: CDR1 SGHNT, CDR2 YENEEA. Trimming cost V 1 base and J 5 bases, with 12 bases left between them. The CDR3 nucleotides are TGTGCCAGCAGCTTAGTGACGGGTGGCCAAAACATTCAGTACTTC. Translation: CASSLVTGGQNIQYF. Together with reference TRBV11-3 and TRBJ2-4, the CDR3 gives the full variable domain: EAGVVQSPRYKIIEKKQPVAFWCNPISGHNTLYWYLQNLGQGPELLIRYENEEAVDDSQLPKDRFSAERLKGVDSTLKIQPAELGDSAVYLCASSLVTGGQNIQYFGAGTRLSVL.

The chain links TRBV19 to TRBJ1-2; D gene ambiguous. The V gene's germline CDR1 is LNHDA and CDR2 SQIVND (reference sequence). CDR3 length equals 15 residues. The V and J ends lost 2 bases and 0 bases respectively, with 10 bases between them. CDR3 residues: CASSISQVANYGYTF. The CDR3 nucleotides are TGTGCCAGTAGTATATCGCAGGTAGCTAACTATGGCTACACCTTC.

The chain employs TRBV7-2 and TRBJ2-7; 8 bases are shared with TRBD2. CDR1 is SGHTA, CDR2 FQGNSA, per germline. The CDR3 totals 14 residues. The ends lost 6 bases at V and 0 bases at J; junction bases unmatched: 4. In nucleotides, the CDR3 is TGTGCCAGCAGACCGGGGGGGAGCTCCTACGAGCAGTACTTC. Encoded protein: CASRPGGSSYEQYF.